This TCR beta chain is drawn from a study of CD8+CD57+ T cells in acquired aplastic anemia. Germline V lookup: CDR1 SGDLS, CDR2 YYNGEE. The CDR3 extends over 14 amino acids. V lost 4 bases and J 5 bases, leaving 16 bases between the germline ends. Genomic DNA, the template, was used for profiling of the TCR beta VDJ and CDR3. TCRdb fed the reads into MiXCR, producing one record per CDR3 protein. The sample holds a few hundred thousand distinct CDR3 sequences, about 59% seen once. The receptor was derived from a human donor in good health. The specimen sequenced was sorted CD4+, CD8+, or CD8+CD57+ T cells (not recorded which) from PBMCs. The chain uses TRBV9 and TRBJ2-7; D ambiguous. CDR3 DNA: TGTGCCAGCAGCTCTGGGCACCAAGTCAACGAGCAGTACTTC. Translated: CASSSGHQVNEQYF.